This T cell receptor beta chain derives from a study of CD8 T cells in ankylosing spondylitis. Notes on the study in general: CD8+ by phenotype, disease-linked clones were relatively rare in peripheral blood. Among TCR beta sequences, a motif of fewer than 10 highly homologous variants appeared characteristic of ankylosing spondylitis blood.

Using quantitative 5'-RACE with molecular barcodes, the authors made TCR beta libraries. TCRdb re-called the 5' RACE reads through MiXCR, storing one row per CDR3 protein. The sample has 650,000 to 800,000 distinct CDR3 sequences; 15% to 20% are singletons. This clonotype turned up a few times. Its antigen is not known. Germline CDR1 reads SGHRS; CDR2 reads YFSETQ. The V end lost 5 bases, the J end lost 9 bases, and 15 bases lay between the germline ends. The CDR3 totals 13 residues. Sequencing was carried out using blood, either unsorted or a sorted T cell fraction (not recorded which). The receptor was isolated from a male donor with ankylosing spondylitis. The chain joins TRBV5-1 to TRBJ2-1, with D perhaps assigned TRBD1 or TRBD2 (6 bases each). The DNA of the CDR3 is TGCGCCAGCAGACCCGCCGGGGGCACTGAGCAGTTCTTC. This gives the protein CASRPAGGTEQFF.